A selection of T cell receptor beta chains follows, all from one sample in a study of chemoradiotherapy in HPV16-positive cancers. Here immunoSEQ multiplex PCR was the method, and the copy in TCRdb shows in-frame clones only, minus some. The sample lists around 30,000 clones; about 90% were seen once. Sequencing was performed on blood, taken from a patient who underwent chemoradiotherapy. The receptors stem from a human donor with HPV-associated anogenital cancer. CDR3s include the opening cysteine and the closing phenylalanine or tryptophan. A D gene is named only where the DNA matches it firmly. Size is stated for part of the rows, as once, few or many counts, or as a class when the clone is expanded.

TRBV9	TRBJ2-2	NA	TRBD2	TGTGCCAGCAGCCCCGGGGGGAAGCGTGGTGAGCTGTTTTTT	CASSPGGKRGELFF
TRBV2	TRBJ2-7	NA	NA	TGTGCCAGCACCGACGGGAGACCCGGCGAGCAGTACTTC	CASTDGRPGEQYF
TRBV19	TRBJ2-7	NA	NA	TGTGCCAGTAGAAAAGCCCCAGGGGCCTACGAGCAGTACTTC	CASRKAPGAYEQYF
TRBV4-1	TRBJ2-5	once	NA	TGCGCCAGCAGCCACGACTCGGGTGATGAGCAGTACTTC	CASSHDSGDEQYF
TRBV20-1	TRBJ1-5	NA	NA	TGCAGTGCTAGTGTTGATCAGCCCCAGCATTTT	CSASVDQPQHF
TRBV7-3	TRBJ1-6	few	NA	TGTGCCAGCAGCAGGGAAGTGGATTCACCCCTCCACTTT	CASSREVDSPLHF
TRBV18	TRBJ2-2	NA	NA	TGTGCCAGCTCACTATCTCAGGGTGACGGGGAGCTGTTTTTT	CASSLSQGDGELFF
TRBV4-3	TRBJ2-1	NA	NA	TGCGCCAGCAGCCAAGATAATTGGGGAACGCGATCCTACAATGAGCAGTTCTTC	CASSQDNWGTRSYNEQFF
TRBV27	TRBJ2-7	NA	NA	TGTGCCAGCAGCTCCGTAGGGACTCCCTACGAGCAGTACTTC	CASSSVGTPYEQYF
TRBV18	TRBJ2-1	NA	TRBD2	TGTGCCAGCTCACCTAGCGGGTACGACTACAATGAGCAGTTCTTC	CASSPSGYDYNEQFF
TRBV11-2	TRBJ1-3	NA	TRBD1	TGTGCCAGCAGCTTAGGCGGAGGGGGCCTTAGAAACACCATATATTTT	CASSLGGGGLRNTIYF
TRBV2	TRBJ2-7	NA	TRBD2	TGTGCCAGCAGTGGGGTAGCGGGGGGGTACGAGCAGTACTTC	CASSGVAGGYEQYF
TRBV4-3	TRBJ2-7	few	NA	TGCGCCAGCAGCCAAGCGGCAGCGAGCTCCTACGAGCAGTACTTC	CASSQAAASSYEQYF